A single sample is the source of the 26 T cell receptor beta chains below, sequenced in a study of T cell responses to AZD1222 COVID-19 vaccine. Sequencing used immunoSEQ multiplex PCR; TCRdb keeps in-frame clones, though not all of them. The sample contains around 140,000 clones, approximately 90% of which appear only once. This material consisted of peripheral blood, taken 28 days after the second AZD1222 dose. These receptor sequences come from an adult who received the AZD1222 COVID-19 vaccine.

J is TRBJ2-1 and V is TRBV5-1, with 7 bases matching TRBD2. The V and J ends lost 4 bases and 3 bases, in that order; junction bases with no gene match: 7. Germline-derived CDR1 and CDR2 are SGHRS and YFSETQ. The CDR3 covers 15 residues. The DNA of the CDR3 is TGCGCCAGCAGCAACGCCGGGACTAACTACAATGAGCAGTTCTTC. Its translation: CASSNAGTNYNEQFF. Combining the CDR3 with reference TRBV5-1 and TRBJ2-1 gives the whole variable domain KAGVTQTPRYLIKTRGQQVTLSCSPISGHRSVSWYQQTPGQGLQFLFEYFSETQRNKGNFPGRFSGRQFSNSRSEMNVSTLELGDSALYLCASSNAGTNYNEQFFGPGTRLTVL.

This clone was counted a single time. The rearrangement uses TRBV4-2 and TRBJ1-2, with D possibly TRBD1 on 5 matching bases. V gave up 5 bases and J gave up 6 bases, with 19 bases separating them. Germline assignment: CDR1 LGHNA and CDR2 YNFKEQ. There are 15 residues in the CDR3. CDR3 sequence: CASSNPGLQGDGYTF. CDR3 DNA sequence: TGTGCCAGCAGCAACCCGGGACTCCAAGGAGATGGCTACACCTTC.

V is TRBV15 and J is TRBJ2-4, with D tentatively TRBD1 (6 bases). The V and J ends lost 4 bases and 6 bases respectively, with 19 bases between them. The CDR3 is made up of 16 amino acids. The germline CDR1 and CDR2 sequences are LNHNV and YYDKDF (reference sequence). Here the CDR3 DNA reads TGTGCCACCAGCACCTACTTACAGGGTCCTGGAAACATTCAGTACTTC. This translates into CATSTYLQGPGNIQYF.

The V call is TRBV18, the J call TRBJ1-4; 7 bases line up with TRBD1. This CDR3 region has 15 residues. The ends lost 6 bases at V and 7 bases at J; junction bases unmatched: 11. The germline V gene encodes CDR1 KGHSH and CDR2 LQKENI. DNA of the CDR3: TGTGCCAGCTCCCCTAGACAGGGAGTCGGTGAAAAACTGTTTTTT. Translated: CASSPRQGVGEKLFF.

The V gene is TRBV28, the J gene TRBJ2-2, with D tentatively TRBD1 (5 bases). Germline values: CDR1 MDHEN, CDR2 SYDVKM. With 5 bases removed from V and 7 bases from J, the gap between germline ends came to 11 bases. The CDR3 loop spans 13 amino acids. The CDR3 DNA sequence: TGTGCCAGCAGTCCCCCAAGGGGCGGGGAGCTGTTTTTT. As protein: CASSPPRGGELFF. Variable domain in full (rest from reference TRBV28 and TRBJ2-2): DVKVTQSSRYLVKRTGEKVFLECVQDMDHENMFWYRQDPGLGLRLIYFSYDVKMKEKGDIPEGYSVSREKKERFSLILESASTNQTSMYLCASSPPRGGELFFGEGSRLTVL.

This sequence joins TRBV5-1 and TRBJ1-6; maybe TRBD1 (5 bases). Germline-derived CDR1 and CDR2 are SGHRS and YFSETQ. The CDR3 is 15 residues long. The V gene lost 1 base and the J gene lost 8 bases, with 13 bases spanning the gap. The CDR3 sequence is CASSLIGQGDSPLHF. DNA for the CDR3: TGCGCCAGCAGCTTGATCGGGCAGGGCGATTCACCCCTCCACTTT.

This clone was detected once. This sequence joins TRBV5-1 and TRBJ2-7; 10 nucleotides align to TRBD1. The CDR3 extends over 14 amino acids. The germline gives CDR1 SGHRS, CDR2 YFSETQ. J was trimmed by 7 bases and V by 6 bases; bases with no gene match: 10. The CDR3 sequence: CASTHGTGAGEQYF. The CDR3 nucleotides read TGCGCCAGCACCCACGGGACAGGGGCAGGGGAGCAGTACTTC. Full variable domain (remainder filled in from reference TRBV5-1 and TRBJ2-7): KAGVTQTPRYLIKTRGQQVTLSCSPISGHRSVSWYQQTPGQGLQFLFEYFSETQRNKGNFPGRFSGRQFSNSRSEMNVSTLELGDSALYLCASTHGTGAGEQYFGPGTRLTVT.

J is TRBJ1-2 and V is TRBV6-2 or TRBV6-3, with 9 bases matching TRBD1. The CDR3 loop spans 14 amino acids. From germline, CDR1 is MNHEY and CDR2 SVGEGT. J gave up 9 bases and V 2 bases, and 7 bases lay outside the gene matches. The CDR3, as DNA: TGTGCCAGCAGTTACCTATCCGGACAGGGGAGCTACACCTTC. Translation: CASSYLSGQGSYTF.

This sequence joins TRBV9 and TRBJ2-4; D is uncertain. Germline V CDR1 and CDR2: SGDLS, YYNGEE. The CDR3 contains 16 residues. The V gene lost 0 bases and the J gene lost 5 bases, with 15 bases spanning the gap. The CDR3 loop is CASSVGRQPSENIQYF. The DNA of the CDR3 is TGTGCCAGCAGCGTAGGCCGGCAGCCATCTGAAAACATTCAGTACTTC.

The table lists this clone with a count of one. The rearrangement joins TRBV7-9 to TRBJ2-7, with 7 bases matching TRBD1. Unmatched junction bases numbered 16, after V lost 4 bases and J lost 7 bases. This CDR3 region has 16 residues. Germline V gives CDR1 SEHNR, CDR2 FQNEAQ (reference sequence). The CDR3 DNA is TGTGCCAGCAGCTATCTTGAGACAGGGAAAAGGAGTGAGCAGTACTTC. Its translation is CASSYLETGKRSEQYF. Supplemented by reference TRBV7-9 and TRBJ2-7, the full variable domain reads DTGVSQNPRHKITKRGQNVTFRCDPISEHNRLYWYRQTLGQGPEFLTYFQNEAQLEKSRLLSDRFSAERPKGSFSTLEIQRTEQGDSAMYLCASSYLETGKRSEQYFGPGTRLTVT.

The rearrangement joins TRBV28 to TRBJ1-2; 7 positions agree with TRBD1. There are 15 residues in the CDR3. CDR1 and CDR2 from the germline V gene are MDHEN and SYDVKM. The V and J ends lost 3 bases and 4 bases, in that order; junction bases with no gene match: 8. DNA for the CDR3: TGTGCCAGCAGTTTCTGGACAGGCACCGGCTATGGCTACACCTTC. Protein product: CASSFWTGTGYGYTF.

The rearrangement links TRBV30 to TRBJ1-2, with D perhaps TRBD1 (5 bases). From germline, CDR1 is GTSNPN and CDR2 SVGIG (reference sequence). The CDR3 totals 13 residues. V lost 4 bases and J lost 3, with 12 bases in between. The chain's CDR3 is CAWIKGLDYGYTF. As DNA, the CDR3 is TGTGCCTGGATCAAGGGGCTCGACTATGGCTACACCTTC.

This chain uses TRBV11-1 with TRBJ1-1, with unresolved D. The V gene lost 6 bases and the J gene lost 1 base, with 9 bases spanning the gap. The CDR3 is made up of 13 amino acids. Germline V CDR1 and CDR2: SGHAT, FQDESV (reference sequence). In DNA, the CDR3 is TGTGCCAGCAGTCCGGGTCAGAACACTGAAGCTTTCTTT. It specifies CASSPGQNTEAFF. Based on the CDR3 plus reference TRBV11-1 and TRBJ1-1, the full variable domain is EAEVAQSPRYKITEKSQAVAFWCDPISGHATLYWYRQILGQGPELLVQFQDESVVDDSQLPKDRFSAERLKGVDSTLKIQPAELGDSAMYLCASSPGQNTEAFFGQGTRLTVV.

This chain connects TRBV3-1 (or the pseudogene TRBV3-2) to TRBJ1-2; 10 bases map to TRBD1. Germline CDR1 and CDR2: LGHDT and YNNKEL (reference sequence). The CDR3 contains 14 residues. J lost 8 bases, V lost 3 bases, and 6 bases had no gene match. CDR3 in DNA: TGTGCCAGCAGCCAGACAGGGGGCGCGTTAGGCTACACCTTC. It is translated as CASSQTGGALGYTF.

The chain recombines TRBV19 with TRBJ2-2, with TRBD2 identical over 9 bases. The V segment lost 6 bases and the J segment 5 bases; nucleotides outside the gene matches: 4. The CDR3 is made up of 14 amino acids. Germline V gene sequence: CDR1 LNHDA, CDR2 SQIVND (reference sequence). The DNA of the CDR3 is TGTGCCAGTAGGGCTAGCGGGATAACCGGGGAGCTGTTTTTT. Amino acid sequence: CASRASGITGELFF.

The chain employs TRBV20-1 and TRBJ2-1; no firm D call. The germline V gene encodes CDR1 DFQATT and CDR2 SNEGSKA (reference sequence). CDR3 length: 11 residues. The germline V and J ends were trimmed by 5 bases and 9 bases, with 11 bases remaining between them. CDR3 amino acids: CSAPKAPEQFF. CDR3 in DNA: TGCAGTGCTCCTAAGGCCCCTGAGCAGTTCTTC.

V is TRBV6-5 and J is TRBJ2-1; TRBD2 aligns across 11 bases. The CDR3 is made up of 14 amino acids. The V gene end was trimmed by 10 bases and the J gene end by 10 bases; junction bases not matched to a gene: 12. Germline loops: CDR1 MNHEY, CDR2 SVGAGI. This chain's CDR3 is CATLLAGGPGEQFF. DNA of the CDR3: TGTGCCACCCTCTTAGCGGGAGGGCCGGGGGAGCAGTTCTTC.

The gene calls are TRBV6-4 and TRBJ1-2; D is undetermined. Germline CDR1 reads MRHNA; CDR2 reads SNTAGT. This CDR3 region has 14 residues. V was shortened by 0 bases and J by 0 bases, with 5 bases between the two germline ends. The CDR3 sequence is CASSDSPANYGYTF. The CDR3 bases are TGTGCCAGCAGTGACTCACCGGCTAACTATGGCTACACCTTC.

Only one count was recorded for this clone. V gene TRBV12-3 or TRBV12-4 combines with J gene TRBJ1-1; 7 bases map to TRBD1. V lost 2 bases to trimming and J lost 11 bases; unmatched junction nucleotides: 8. CDR3 length: 13 residues. The CDR3 DNA reads as TGTGCCAGCAGTTTACGAGGGGGCGCGCGCGCTTTCTTT. It encodes CASSLRGGARAFF.

The rearrangement uses TRBV5-4 and TRBJ2-7, with TRBD2 identical over 11 bases. The V gene's germline CDR1 is SGHNT and CDR2 YYREEE (reference sequence). The V gene end was trimmed by 4 bases and the J gene end by 4 bases; junction bases not matched to a gene: 13. The CDR3 is made up of 17 amino acids. In DNA form, the CDR3 reads TGTGCCAGCAGCGTTGGGGGCGGGACTAGCGGTATATACGAGCAGTACTTC. Its translation: CASSVGGGTSGIYEQYF.

V is TRBV9 and J is TRBJ1-2; D is unresolved. V shed 0 bases and J shed 0 bases, with 9 bases lying between them. Germline assignment: CDR1 SGDLS and CDR2 YYNGEE. This CDR3 is built from 15 residues. CDR3 sequence: CASSVGGTSNYGYTF. CDR3 DNA: TGTGCCAGCAGCGTAGGAGGTACATCTAACTATGGCTACACCTTC. Drawing the rest from reference TRBV9 and TRBJ1-2, the complete variable domain is DSGVTQTPKHLITATGQRVTLRCSPRSGDLSVYWYQQSLDQGLQFLIQYYNGEERAKGNILERFSAQQFPDLHSELNLSSLELGDSALYFCASSVGGTSNYGYTFGSGTRLTVV.

This chain joins TRBV14 and TRBJ1-2; D perhaps matches TRBD1 (5 bases). This CDR3 has 13 amino acids. V gave up 0 bases and J gave up 7 bases, with 9 bases separating them. Germline V gene sequence: CDR1 SGHDN, CDR2 FVKESK. CDR3: CASSQDQGSGYTF. For the CDR3, the DNA is TGTGCCAGCAGCCAAGATCAGGGCTCTGGCTACACCTTC.

This chain connects TRBV4-1 to TRBJ1-2, with unresolved D. Germline values: CDR1 MGHRA, CDR2 YSYEKL. The CDR3 is 15 residues long. The V gene lost 4 bases and the J gene lost 0 bases, with 12 bases spanning the gap. CDR3 nucleotides: TGCGCCAGCAGCCTGGGGAGGGATTCTAACTATGGCTACACCTTC. This encodes CASSLGRDSNYGYTF.

The chain has TRBV28 and TRBJ2-6; D perhaps matches TRBD1 (5 bases). Germline assignment: CDR1 MDHEN and CDR2 SYDVKM. V lost 2 bases and J lost 2, with 7 bases in between. CDR3 length equals 15 residues. CDR3 protein: CASSLRGAGANVLTF. CDR3 bases: TGTGCCAGCAGTTTAAGGGGCGCTGGGGCCAACGTCCTGACTTTC. Together with reference TRBV28 and TRBJ2-6, the CDR3 gives the full variable domain: DVKVTQSSRYLVKRTGEKVFLECVQDMDHENMFWYRQDPGLGLRLIYFSYDVKMKEKGDIPEGYSVSREKKERFSLILESASTNQTSMYLCASSLRGAGANVLTFGAGSRLTVL.

This clone was observed a handful of times. The chain couples TRBV5-4 to TRBJ2-2, with TRBD2 matching 11 bases. The CDR3 is made up of 16 amino acids. The germline V gene has CDR1 SGHNT and CDR2 YYREEE (reference sequence). J lost 1 base, V lost 4 bases, and 3 bases had no gene match. This CDR3 reads CASSRGTSGNTGELFF. The CDR3, as DNA: TGTGCCAGCAGCCGTGGGACTAGCGGGAACACCGGGGAGCTGTTTTTT.

V usage is TRBV2 and J usage is TRBJ2-1, with D possibly being TRBD2 (5 bases). The CDR3 sequence is 16 residues long. Trimming removed 3 bases at V and 0 bases at J, with 12 bases between. Germline assignment: CDR1 SNHLY and CDR2 FYNNEI. In nucleotides, the CDR3 is TGTGCCAGCAGTGAGCAGAGCGGAGGCTCCTACAATGAGCAGTTCTTC. Encoded protein: CASSEQSGGSYNEQFF.